These 7 T cell receptor beta chains were all obtained from the same sample, sequenced in a study of PD-L1 blockade in urothelial cancer (dated by TCRdb to 2017 to 2019). Receptors were amplified or captured by the immunoSEQ multiplex PCR assay. This immuneACCESS table, as held by TCRdb, lists in-frame sequences with V and J called but not all clones. Of the missing ones, under half trace to an unresolved V gene in checked studies; the others have no known cause. The sample table shows about 88,000 clones, and approximately 91% are seen once. Roughly 9.4% of the sample goes to the ten largest clones. The source material was PBMCs, sampled around atezolizumab (anti-PD-L1) treatment. The origin of the receptors is a man between 60 and 75 years old with urothelial cancer.

This chain uses TRBV7-8 with TRBJ1-2; 8 bases are a match to TRBD1. This CDR3 has 16 residues. V gave up 1 base and J gave up 1 base; unmatched junction bases: 5. Germline V gene sequence: CDR1 SGHVS, CDR2 FQNEAQ. The CDR3 loop reads CASSLGGTGINYGYTF. In nucleotides, the CDR3 is TGTGCCAGCAGCTTAGGGGGGACAGGTATTAACTATGGCTACACCTTC.

The CDR3 here is CASSQSRDRGAQDEQFF. In DNA, the CDR3 is TGCGCCAGCAGCCAATCCCGAGACCGGGGGGCCCAAGATGAGCAGTTCTTC. The genes are TRBV4-3 and TRBJ2-1; TRBD2 is a possible D gene (7 bases). The V gene lost 2 bases and the J gene lost 8 bases, with 22 bases spanning the gap. The germline V gene has CDR1 LGHNA and CDR2 YSLEER. The CDR3 extends over 17 amino acids.

The chain combines TRBV9 with TRBJ2-6, with TRBD2 matching over 11 bases. V gave up 3 bases and J gave up 7 bases; unmatched junction bases: 9. This CDR3 has 17 amino acids. Germline lookup yields CDR1 SGDLS and CDR2 YYNGEE. The CDR3 nucleotides are TGTGCCAGCAGCGCTCAACTAGCGGGGGCAGGTGCCAACGTCCTGACTTTC. Translation: CASSAQLAGAGANVLTF.

The genes are TRBV5-5 and TRBJ1-1; TRBD1 matches at 9 bases. The germline gives CDR1 SGHKS, CDR2 YYEKEE (reference sequence). V lost 2 bases, J lost 3 bases, and 5 bases stayed unmatched. CDR3 length: 15 residues. The CDR3 is CASSLTGGPDTEAFF. The CDR3 DNA reads as TGTGCCAGCAGCTTAACAGGGGGCCCTGACACTGAAGCTTTCTTT. The variable domain in full, completed from reference TRBV5-5 and TRBJ1-1, reads DAGVTQSPTHLIKTRGQQVTLRCSPISGHKSVSWYQQVLGQGPQFIFQYYEKEERGRGNFPDRFSARQFPNYSSELNVNALLLGDSALYLCASSLTGGPDTEAFFGQGTRLTVV.

The count of this clone is one. The chain employs TRBV5-1 and TRBJ2-1; possibly TRBD2 for D (5 bases). Trimming stripped 2 bases from V and 4 bases from J, with 13 bases between. The CDR3 length is 15 residues. The V gene's germline CDR1 is SGHRS and CDR2 YFSETQ. CDR3: CASSFLLLAYNEQFF. DNA for the CDR3: TGCGCCAGCAGCTTCCTACTCCTAGCTTACAATGAGCAGTTCTTC.

This clone occurred once. The chain carries TRBV5-1 and TRBJ2-1; D is perhaps TRBD2 (6 bases). Germline V gene lookup returns CDR1 SGHRS and CDR2 YFSETQ. The ends were cut back, 0 bases at V and 0 bases at J, with 13 bases in the middle. The CDR3 runs to 17 residues. The CDR3 protein is CASSLGGGDRSYNEQFF. CDR3 coding DNA: TGCGCCAGCAGCTTGGGTGGCGGGGATCGCTCCTACAATGAGCAGTTCTTC.

This chain uses TRBV7-9 with TRBJ2-6; the match to TRBD1 covers 9 bases. Germline V gene sequence: CDR1 SEHNR, CDR2 FQNEAQ (reference sequence). V shed 5 bases and J 2 bases; nucleotides not matched to a gene: 10. The CDR3 totals 18 residues. As DNA, the CDR3 is TGTGCCAGCAGCACAACGGACAGGGGTGGCACTGGGGCCAACGTCCTGACTTTC. Amino acid sequence: CASSTTDRGGTGANVLTF. Drawing the rest from reference TRBV7-9 and TRBJ2-6, the complete variable domain is DTGVSQNPRHKITKRGQNVTFRCDPISEHNRLYWYRQTLGQGPEFLTYFQNEAQLEKSRLLSDRFSAERPKGSFSTLEIQRTEQGDSAMYLCASSTTDRGGTGANVLTFGAGSRLTVL.